This TCR beta chain stems from a study of blood T cell repertoires in COVID-19. Across the whole study: Acute and convalescent COVID-19 samples came from the United States, Italy and Spain. The analysed material was cDNA or gDNA that came from T cells, B-cell-depleted T cells, or PBMCs.

How the authors handled the data: Reference gene primers were amplified, and this amplification served to estimate nucleated cell counts. This table comes from immunoSEQ multiplex PCR, and its TCRdb copy is limited to in-frame clones, with some not included. The V and J calls and clone size are taken from that table; D and trimming were inferred from the DNA. The sample consists of 150,000 to 200,000 clones, roughly 73% of them appearing once. CDR1 and CDR2 (germline): MGHRA, YSYEKL. The V and J ends lost 0 bases and 7 bases, in that order; junction bases with no gene match: 7. The CDR3 is 16 amino acids.

The TCR originated in a woman older than 75 with active or convalescent COVID-19. The chain joins TRBV4-1 to TRBJ2-3; 10 nucleotides align to TRBD2. Sequences were obtained from peripheral blood. In DNA form, the CDR3 reads TGCGCCAGCAGCCAAGAGCTAGCGGGGGAAATGAATACGCAGTATTTT. Amino acid sequence: CASSQELAGEMNTQYF.